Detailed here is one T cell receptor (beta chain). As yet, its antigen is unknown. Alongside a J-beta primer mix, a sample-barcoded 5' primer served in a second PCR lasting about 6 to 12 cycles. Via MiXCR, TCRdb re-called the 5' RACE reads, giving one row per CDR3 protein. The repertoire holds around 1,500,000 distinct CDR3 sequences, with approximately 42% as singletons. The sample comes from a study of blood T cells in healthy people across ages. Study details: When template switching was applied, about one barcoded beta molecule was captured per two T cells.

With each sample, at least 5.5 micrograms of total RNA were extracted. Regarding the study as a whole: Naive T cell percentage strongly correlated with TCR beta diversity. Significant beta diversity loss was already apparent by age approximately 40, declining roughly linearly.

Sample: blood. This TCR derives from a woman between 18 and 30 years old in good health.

CDR3 sequence reads: CASSPEPRTEQFF. As DNA, the CDR3 is TGTGCCAGCTCACCAGAGCCCCGGACTGAGCAGTTCTTC. The chain uses TRBV18 and TRBJ2-1; no clear D. The V gene's germline CDR1 is KGHSH and CDR2 LQKENI. CDR3 size: 13 residues. The V gene lost 2 bases and the J gene lost 9 bases, with 11 bases spanning the gap.